This T cell receptor (beta chain) was sequenced during a study of beta chain features in type 1 diabetes. CDR1 and CDR2 (germline): MDHEN, SYDVKM. V was trimmed by 8 bases and J by 4 bases, leaving 15 bases between them. The CDR3 sequence is 14 residues long. This clone has just a few counts. What it recognizes is unknown. cDNA synthesis used the whole RNA isolate, giving expressed TCRB sequences. Clones were sequenced by immunoSEQ multiplex PCR, and TCRdb holds only the in-frame ones, with some missing. The sample holds a few hundred thousand clones; roughly a tenth are singletons and the top ten take approximately 0.6%. Findings and caveats of the study: Within each of all four CD4+ subsets, Type 1 diabetes patients had TCRB CDR3s that were moderately but significantly shorter. When VDJ junctions were examined, type 1 diabetes patients showed fewer insertions and more deletions.

This TCR derives from a man aged 30 to 45 with type 1 diabetes. The specimen sequenced was central memory CD4+ T cells from blood. The chain combines TRBV28 with TRBJ2-1; D possibly corresponds to TRBD2 (6 bases). The CDR3 spells CASLLLAAYNEQFF. Written as DNA, the CDR3 is TGTGCCAGCCTCTTACTAGCAGCTTACAATGAGCAGTTCTTC.